This passage covers 22 T cell receptor beta chains from one sample sequenced in a study of T cells in tumors after PD-1 blockade. TCRdb's copy holds only in-frame clones and misses some; the assay was immunoSEQ multiplex PCR. The sample holds some 48,000 clones, roughly 73% seen once. The sample here was PBMCs, taken before anti-PD-1 treatment. The receptors shown here come from a human donor with basal cell carcinoma.

The rearrangement uses TRBV3-1 (or the pseudogene TRBV3-2) and TRBJ1-2, with a possible D match to TRBD1 (6 bases). The CDR3 covers 16 residues. Per the germline V gene, CDR1 is LGHDT and CDR2 is YNNKEL (reference sequence). V lost 4 bases and J 1 base, leaving 16 bases between the germline ends. CDR3 region: CASSPHRDTINYGYTF. CDR3 coding DNA: TGTGCCAGCAGCCCCCACCGGGACACGATTAACTATGGCTACACCTTC.

The rearrangement links TRBV3-1 (or the pseudogene TRBV3-2) to TRBJ2-7, with 7 nucleotides matching TRBD1. CDR1 is LGHDT, CDR2 YNNKEL, per germline (reference sequence). CDR3 length: 17 residues. The V and J ends lost 0 bases and 1 base, in that order; junction bases with no gene match: 9. CDR3 protein: CASSQESGRGSSYEQYF. CDR3 DNA sequence: TGTGCCAGCAGCCAAGAGTCCGGCAGGGGGTCGTCCTACGAGCAGTACTTC.

As to this clone: The same CDR3 can be traced to other DNA sequences in this sample. This chain joins TRBV18 and TRBJ1-2; D is possibly TRBD1 (5 bases). The CDR3 extends over 14 amino acids. Germline V gives CDR1 KGHSH, CDR2 LQKENI. Trimming stripped 0 bases from V and 1 base from J, with 6 bases between. CDR3: CASSPPGRNYGYTF. The CDR3 DNA sequence: TGTGCCAGCTCACCACCGGGACGTAACTATGGCTACACCTTC.

The chain is built from TRBV2 and TRBJ2-2, with D possibly TRBD1 on 6 matching bases. The CDR3 is 15 residues long. V shed 5 bases and J shed 6 bases, with 16 bases lying between them. From germline, CDR1 is SNHLY and CDR2 FYNNEI. This chain's CDR3 is CASSFFQGPSGELFF. CDR3 DNA: TGTGCCAGCAGTTTTTTCCAGGGGCCGTCCGGGGAGCTGTTTTTT. Filled out from reference TRBV2 and TRBJ2-2, the complete variable domain reads EPEVTQTPSHQVTQMGQEVILRCVPISNHLYFYWYRQILGQKVEFLVSFYNNEISEKSEIFDDQFSVERPDGSNFTLKIRSTKLEDSAMYFCASSFFQGPSGELFFGEGSRLTVL.

The genes are TRBV7-3 and TRBJ2-6; tentatively, D is TRBD1 (6 bases). This CDR3 is 17 amino acids long. Trimming removed 3 bases at V and 3 bases at J, with 15 bases between. From germline, CDR1 is SGHTA and CDR2 FQGTGA. The CDR3 spells CASSFLQGMVGANVLTF. DNA for the CDR3: TGTGCCAGCAGCTTTTTGCAGGGGATGGTTGGGGCCAACGTCCTGACTTTC.

This clone was detected a few times. This rearrangement joins TRBV7-2 to TRBJ1-2; D not resolved. Trimming took 1 base from V and 4 from J, leaving 13 bases between them. CDR1 and CDR2 (germline): SGHTA, FQGNSA. The CDR3 runs 15 residues. For the CDR3, the DNA is TGTGCCAGCAGCTTAGGAGGAGTTGTAAGCTATGGCTACACCTTC. It codes for CASSLGGVVSYGYTF.

This chain connects TRBV2 to TRBJ1-2; D not certain. The CDR3 consists of 11 residues. Germline CDR1 is SNHLY and CDR2 is FYNNEI. V was pared by 6 bases and J by 8 bases, with 10 bases between. In DNA, the CDR3 is TGTGCCAGCAGGGCGACTACCGGCTACACCTTC. Its protein is CASRATTGYTF.

The chain recombines TRBV9 with TRBJ1-2; tentative D call: TRBD1 (5 bases). Germline CDR1 and CDR2: SGDLS and YYNGEE. This CDR3 region has 14 residues. V shed 3 bases and J shed 7 bases, with 16 bases lying between them. The CDR3, as DNA: TGTGCCAGCAGCGCCATGATTGGAGGGGTTGGCTACACCTTC. Translating gives CASSAMIGGVGYTF.

The CDR3 spells CASSPAGRTNTEAFF. The DNA for the CDR3 is TGTGCCAGCAGTCCAGCGGGACGGACGAACACTGAAGCTTTCTTT. V is TRBV28 and J is TRBJ1-1; D may be TRBD1 (5 bases). This CDR3 spans 15 amino acids. The V and J ends lost 5 bases and 1 base respectively, with 14 bases between them. Germline assignment: CDR1 MDHEN and CDR2 SYDVKM.

The V call is TRBV9, the J call TRBJ2-7; TRBD2 agrees at 12 bases. With 1 base clipped from V and 4 bases from J, the junction kept 6 bases outside the gene matches. Germline assignment: CDR1 SGDLS and CDR2 YYNGEE. The CDR3 runs 16 residues. The CDR3 nucleotides read TGTGCCAGCAGCGTAAACCTAGCGGGGGGGCTATACGAGCAGTACTTC. Amino acid sequence: CASSVNLAGGLYEQYF.

Here the CDR3 reads CASSLASSGREQFF. The CDR3 nucleotides are TGTGCCAGCAGCTTAGCTTCTAGCGGGAGGGAGCAGTTCTTC. This chain connects TRBV7-9 to TRBJ2-1, with 11 bases identical to TRBD2. CDR3 length: 14 residues. Germline CDR1 reads SEHNR; CDR2 reads FQNEAQ (reference sequence). The V and J ends lost 0 bases and 10 bases, in that order; junction bases with no gene match: 2.

V usage is TRBV20-1 and J usage is TRBJ2-3, with D perhaps TRBD1 (6 bases). The germline CDR1 and CDR2 sequences are DFQATT and SNEGSKA (reference sequence). The ends were cut back, 3 bases at V and 3 bases at J, with 16 bases in the middle. This CDR3 region has 15 residues. The CDR3 reads CSASESGVGTDTQYF. In nucleotides, the CDR3 is TGCAGTGCTAGTGAATCAGGGGTTGGAACAGATACGCAGTATTTT.

This clone was seen a handful of times. The rearrangement uses TRBV3-1 (or the pseudogene TRBV3-2) and TRBJ1-6; 11 positions match TRBD1. Per germline, CDR1 LGHDT and CDR2 YNNKEL (reference sequence). The CDR3 has 15 amino acids. Losses at the gene ends were 6 bases for V and 7 bases for J; bases not matched to a gene: 5. CDR3 bases: TGTGCCAGCAGTTACTGGGACAGGGGGAATTCACCCCTCCACTTT. Protein sequence: CASSYWDRGNSPLHF.

The V and J genes are TRBV24-1 and TRBJ2-3, with 16 bases fitting TRBD2. CDR3 size: 17 residues. Germline loops: CDR1 KGHDR, CDR2 SFDVKD. Germline trimming cut 4 bases from V and 3 bases from J; bases unmatched to any gene: 3. The CDR3 reads CATSEGTSGGATDTQYF. The CDR3, as DNA: TGTGCCACCAGTGAAGGGACTAGCGGGGGGGCGACAGATACGCAGTATTTT.

The chain joins TRBV3-1 (or the pseudogene TRBV3-2) to TRBJ1-5; D unclear. Germline CDR1 and CDR2: LGHDT and YNNKEL (reference sequence). V was cut by 1 base and J by 2 bases, with 9 bases left in between. The CDR3 runs 15 residues. CDR3 protein: CASSQGFSGNQPQHF. DNA of the CDR3: TGTGCCAGCAGCCAAGGGTTTTCGGGCAATCAGCCCCAGCATTTT.

This clone is a singleton in its sample. This chain uses TRBV9 with TRBJ2-3; D is unclear. Trimming took 1 base from V and 0 from J, leaving 9 bases between them. The CDR3 has 15 amino acids. The V gene's germline CDR1 is SGDLS and CDR2 YYNGEE. The CDR3 bases are TGTGCCAGCAGCGTAATTTCGGCTAGCACAGATACGCAGTATTTT. Amino acid sequence: CASSVISASTDTQYF.

This clone was seen a single time. The V and J genes are TRBV5-5 and TRBJ2-5; tentatively, D is TRBD2 (5 bases). The CDR3 totals 14 residues. Trimming cost V 4 bases and J 2 bases, with 12 bases left between them. The germline V gene has CDR1 SGHKS and CDR2 YYEKEE (reference sequence). The CDR3 reads CASSQDWAQETQYF. The CDR3 DNA sequence: TGTGCCAGCAGCCAGGACTGGGCTCAAGAGACCCAGTACTTC.

This clone is deemed medium-sized. The chain uses TRBV6-5 and TRBJ1-1; TRBD1 matches at 7 bases. Trimming removed 10 bases from V and 1 base from J; junction bases left unmatched: 12. CDR3 length: 15 amino acids. The germline CDR1 and CDR2 sequences are MNHEY and SVGAGI. Here the CDR3 reads CATTTGAAQNTEAFF. The CDR3 nucleotides read TGTGCCACTACCACAGGGGCCGCCCAGAACACTGAAGCTTTCTTT.

This rearrangement joins TRBV2 to TRBJ2-1; TRBD2 agrees at 8 bases. The CDR3 length is 17 residues. The germline V gene has CDR1 SNHLY and CDR2 FYNNEI. The V and J ends lost 7 bases and 1 base, in that order; junction bases with no gene match: 12. The chain's CDR3 is CASNILSGGLSYNEQFF. CDR3 nucleotides: TGTGCCAGCAATATCCTTTCGGGGGGGCTATCCTACAATGAGCAGTTCTTC.

This chain links TRBV30 with TRBJ2-2, with 7 bases fitting TRBD1. This CDR3 region has 14 residues. V lost 1 base, J lost 5 bases, and 4 bases stayed unmatched. Germline loops: CDR1 GTSNPN, CDR2 SVGIG (reference sequence). The chain's CDR3 is CAWSGTGVTGELFF. The CDR3 DNA reads TGTGCCTGGAGTGGGACAGGCGTAACCGGGGAGCTGTTTTTT.

The rearrangement uses TRBV7-6 and TRBJ2-1; 15 nucleotides line up with TRBD2. The CDR3 runs 19 residues. V trimming: 3 bases; J trimming: 5 bases; junction bases outside the gene matches: 11. Looked up from germline, CDR1 is SGHVS and CDR2 is FNYEAQ. The CDR3 here is CASSFPGLAGGLHHNEQFF. CDR3 DNA sequence: TGTGCCAGCAGCTTCCCGGGACTAGCGGGGGGCCTCCATCACAATGAGCAGTTCTTC.

The gene calls are TRBV20-1 and TRBJ2-1; D possibly uses TRBD1 or TRBD2 (5 bases each). This CDR3 has 11 residues. Trimming took 6 bases from V and 10 from J, leaving 13 bases between them. Germline CDR1 and CDR2: DFQATT and SNEGSKA (reference sequence). CDR3 nucleotides: TGCAGTGCCAGGGAGTTCGGGGAGCAGTTCTTC. Protein: CSAREFGEQFF.